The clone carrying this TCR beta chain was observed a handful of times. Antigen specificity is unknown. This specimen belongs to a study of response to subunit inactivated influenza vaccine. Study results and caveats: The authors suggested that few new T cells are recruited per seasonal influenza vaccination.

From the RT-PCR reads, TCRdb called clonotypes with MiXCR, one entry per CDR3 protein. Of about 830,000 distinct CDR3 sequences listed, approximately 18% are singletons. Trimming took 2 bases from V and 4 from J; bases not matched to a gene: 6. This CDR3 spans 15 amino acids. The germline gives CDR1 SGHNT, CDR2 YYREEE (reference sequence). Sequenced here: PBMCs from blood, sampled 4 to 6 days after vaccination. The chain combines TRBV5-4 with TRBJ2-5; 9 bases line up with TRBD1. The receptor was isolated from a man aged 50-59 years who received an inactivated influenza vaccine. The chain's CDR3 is CASSFRDRAGETQYF. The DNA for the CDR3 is TGTGCCAGCAGCTTCCGGGACAGGGCTGGAGAGACCCAGTACTTC.